The 13 T cell receptor beta chains below all came from one sample that was sequenced in a study of blood T cell repertoires in COVID-19. Sequencing was performed with immunoSEQ multiplex PCR; in TCRdb, only in-frame clones are kept and a portion is missing. The table has tens of thousands of clones, just over 85% seen once; the top ten hold approximately 8.4%. The sequenced material came from peripheral blood. The receptor source for this set is a man aged 25-45 years with acute or convalescent COVID-19.

This chain uses TRBV3-1 (or the pseudogene TRBV3-2) with TRBJ1-1; TRBD1 is a possible D gene (6 bases). The CDR3 is made up of 16 amino acids. V was pared by 0 bases and J by 6 bases, with 17 bases between. From germline, CDR1 is LGHDT and CDR2 YNNKEL (reference sequence). The CDR3 spells CASSQEGAGAGAEAFF. DNA of the CDR3: TGTGCCAGCAGCCAAGAGGGGGCAGGGGCTGGCGCTGAAGCTTTCTTT.

The gene calls are TRBV5-1 and TRBJ2-3; the match to TRBD2 covers 7 bases. The CDR3 spans 15 residues. J was trimmed by 0 bases and V by 1 base; bases with no gene match: 2. Per the germline V gene, CDR1 is SGHRS and CDR2 is YFSETQ. The CDR3 here is CASSLTGGSTDTQYF. The DNA for the CDR3 is TGCGCCAGCAGCTTGACGGGAGGTAGCACAGATACGCAGTATTTT.

V gene TRBV13 combines with J gene TRBJ2-1; a weak D match, TRBD2 (6 bases). The CDR3 contains 12 residues. The V end lost 4 bases, the J end lost 6 bases, and 7 bases lay between the germline ends. CDR1 and CDR2 (germline): PRHDT, FYEKMQ (reference sequence). The CDR3 coding sequence is TGTGCCAGCAGCTGGAGGGGCAATGAGCAGTTCTTC. Translation gives CASSWRGNEQFF.

CDR3 in DNA: TGTGCCAGCAGCTCGACCCCGGGACTAACATACAATGAGCAGTTCTTC. Protein: CASSSTPGLTYNEQFF. The rearrangement uses TRBV7-3 and TRBJ2-1; 7 nucleotides line up with TRBD2. Trimming at V came to 4 bases and at J to 4 bases, leaving 10 bases not matched to a gene. This CDR3 comprises 16 residues. From germline, CDR1 is SGHTA and CDR2 FQGTGA.

This clone was found once. DNA for the CDR3: TGTGCCAGCAGCCAAGGTCGGACAGCCGATAATGAAAAACTGTTTTTT. As protein: CASSQGRTADNEKLFF. The rearrangement links TRBV4-2 to TRBJ1-4, with D perhaps TRBD1 (6 bases). Trimming pared 1 base from V and 4 bases from J, leaving 13 bases between. This CDR3 has 16 residues. Germline CDR1 LGHNA, CDR2 YNFKEQ.

The V and J genes are TRBV9 and TRBJ1-2; perhaps TRBD1 as D (6 bases). Germline values: CDR1 SGDLS, CDR2 YYNGEE. The V end lost 3 bases, the J end lost 8 bases, and 26 bases lay between the germline ends. CDR3 length: 17 residues. As DNA, the CDR3 is TGTGCCAGCAGCGCCGGCGGGGCGGGGGCATATTCTATCGGCTACACCTTC. This translates into CASSAGGAGAYSIGYTF. Full variable domain (outside the CDR3, taken from reference TRBV9 and TRBJ1-2): DSGVTQTPKHLITATGQRVTLRCSPRSGDLSVYWYQQSLDQGLQFLIQYYNGEERAKGNILERFSAQQFPDLHSELNLSSLELGDSALYFCASSAGGAGAYSIGYTFGSGTRLTVV.

This clone was recorded once. This chain uses TRBV28 with TRBJ1-5; 9 nucleotides match TRBD1. V shed 8 bases, J shed 6 bases, and the junction held 8 bases outside the gene matches. Germline loops: CDR1 MDHEN, CDR2 SYDVKM. The CDR3 extends over 14 amino acids. Written as DNA, the CDR3 is TGTGCCAGCCATTCCGGGACAGGGCCTCAGCCCCAGCATTTT. Amino acid sequence: CASHSGTGPQPQHF.

A few counts support this clone. The CDR3 DNA follows: TGTGCCTGGAGTGAAAAGCGGGAGACAGATACGCAGTATTTT. It codes for CAWSEKRETDTQYF. The chain carries TRBV30 and TRBJ2-3; 8 bases are a match to TRBD2. This CDR3 has 14 amino acids. The V and J ends lost 1 base and 3 bases, in that order; junction bases with no gene match: 3. CDR1 is GTSNPN and CDR2 is SVGIG in the germline V gene (reference sequence).

About this clone: Other nucleotide sequences in the sample specify the same CDR3. The chain uses TRBV4-1 and TRBJ2-1; D might be TRBD2 (5 bases). The length of the CDR3 is 13 residues. Trimming took off 1 base at V and 4 bases at J, with 5 bases between the two ends. Germline V gene lookup returns CDR1 MGHRA and CDR2 YSYEKL. This CDR3 reads CASSQGLYNEQFF. The CDR3 nucleotides are TGCGCCAGCAGCCAAGGACTATACAATGAGCAGTTCTTC.

This chain links TRBV19 with TRBJ1-3, with TRBD1 matching 7 bases. V was pared by 4 bases and J by 4 bases, with 7 bases of the junction left unmatched. Germline V gene lookup returns CDR1 LNHDA and CDR2 SQIVND (reference sequence). The CDR3 contains 15 residues. CDR3 sequence (DNA): TGTGCCAGTAGTACCGAACAGGGGTCGGGAAACACCATATATTTT. Translated: CASSTEQGSGNTIYF.

In nucleotides, the CDR3 is TGCGCCAGCAGTCTTAGCGCGGACTACGAGCAGTACTTC. Protein: CASSLSADYEQYF. The chain links TRBV10-1 to TRBJ2-7; D possibly corresponds to TRBD2 (5 bases). This CDR3 is 13 amino acids long. Per germline, CDR1 WNHNN and CDR2 SYGVQD (reference sequence). The ends were cut back, 5 bases at V and 3 bases at J, with 11 bases in the middle.

The gene calls are TRBV7-9 and TRBJ1-1; a possible D gene is TRBD1 (6 bases). This CDR3 comprises 13 residues. V gave up 6 bases and J gave up 1 base, with 9 bases separating them. Germline V gene lookup returns CDR1 SEHNR and CDR2 FQNEAQ (reference sequence). In DNA form, the CDR3 reads TGTGCCAGCAGGTCACAGGGGAACACTGAAGCTTTCTTT. This codes for CASRSQGNTEAFF.

The chain has TRBV11-2 and TRBJ2-3; 7 positions match TRBD2. Trimming took 5 bases from V and 5 from J; bases not matched to a gene: 16. Germline V gives CDR1 SGHAT, CDR2 FQNNGV. The length of the CDR3 is 17 residues. CDR3 sequence: CASSQRDPLAIKDTQYF. CDR3 in DNA: TGTGCCAGCAGCCAAAGAGACCCACTAGCGATTAAAGATACGCAGTATTTT.